This TCR beta chain is from a study of blood T cell repertoires in COVID-19. For the study at large: Some COVID-19 samples were acute and others convalescent; all came from the United States, Italy and Spain. From T cells, B-cell-depleted T cells, or PBMCs came the material, which was cDNA or gDNA.

This clone appeared once. TCRdb's table, derived via immunoSEQ multiplex PCR, lists solely in-frame clones and lacks some. Here the sample spans about 190,000 clones, 90% being singletons. The clonotype was recovered from a middle-aged man with acute or convalescent COVID-19. Sequencing was done on a sample of peripheral blood.

DNA of the CDR3: TGTGCCAGCCTACAGGGGAATGAGTATGGCTACACCTTC. It yields the protein CASLQGNEYGYTF. The chain is built from TRBV28 and TRBJ1-2, with 7 bases fitting TRBD1. CDR1 and CDR2 from the germline V gene are MDHEN and SYDVKM. Trimming at V came to 8 bases and at J to 5 bases, leaving 8 bases not matched to a gene. The CDR3 spans 13 residues.